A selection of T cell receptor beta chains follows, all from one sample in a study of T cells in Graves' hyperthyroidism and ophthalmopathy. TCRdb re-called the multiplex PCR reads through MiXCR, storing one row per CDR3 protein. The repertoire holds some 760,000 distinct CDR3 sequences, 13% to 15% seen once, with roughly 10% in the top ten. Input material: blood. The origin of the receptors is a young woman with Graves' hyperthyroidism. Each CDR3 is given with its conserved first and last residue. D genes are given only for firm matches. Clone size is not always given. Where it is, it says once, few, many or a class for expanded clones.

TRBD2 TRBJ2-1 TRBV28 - TGTGCCAGCAGTTTCCCAACTAGCGGTCCATACAATGAGCAGTTCTTC CASSFPTSGPYNEQFF
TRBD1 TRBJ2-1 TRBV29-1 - TGCAGCGTCCCCTGGGAGACAGGGGATCCCAATGAGCAGTTCTTC CSVPWETGDPNEQFF
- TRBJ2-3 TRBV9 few TGTGCCAGCAGCCCAGGACAGACCCACGAGCAGTATTTT CASSPGQTHEQYF
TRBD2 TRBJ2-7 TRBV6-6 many TGTGCCAGCAGTTACTCGGGACTAACCTACGAGCAGTACTTC CASSYSGLTYEQYF
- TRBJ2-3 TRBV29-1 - TGCAGCGTTGGAAGGACAGCCAGCACAGATACGCAGTATTTT CSVGRTASTDTQYF
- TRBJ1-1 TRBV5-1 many TGCGCCAGCAGCCGCCCGTCGGCCGGGAACACTGAAGCTTTCTTT CASSRPSAGNTEAFF
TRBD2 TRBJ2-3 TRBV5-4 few TGTGCCAGCAGCTTGTATAATAGCGGGAGGGCCCAAGATACGCAGTATTTT CASSLYNSGRAQDTQYF
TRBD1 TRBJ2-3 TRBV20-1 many TGCAGTGCTAGAGACGGGACAGGGTGGACAGATACGCAGTATTTT CSARDGTGWTDTQYF
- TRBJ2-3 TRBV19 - TGTGCCAGTAGTATTCAATCCACAACAGATACGCAGTATTTT CASSIQSTTDTQYF
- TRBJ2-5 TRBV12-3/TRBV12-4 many TGTGCCAGCAGTGGGGGCCAGGGGACCCAGTACTTC CASSGGQGTQYF
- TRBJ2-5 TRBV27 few TGTGCCAGCAGGGGGGGGGGGGGCCCTATAAAGACCCAGTACTTC CASRGGGGPIKTQYF
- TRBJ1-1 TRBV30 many TGTGCCTGGAGGGGAGACGTTGAAGCTTTCTTT CAWRGDVEAFF
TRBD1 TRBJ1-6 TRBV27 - TGTGCCAGCAGTGCAGGACAGGGGAGCGATTCACCCCTCCACTTT CASSAGQGSDSPLHF
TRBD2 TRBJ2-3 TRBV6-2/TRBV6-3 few TGTGCCAGCAGTTACCACAAGCGGGAGCGCACAGGTACGCAGTATTTT CASSYHKRERTGTQYF
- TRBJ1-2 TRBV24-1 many TGTGCCACCAGTGACGACAGGTCCGGAAACTATGGCTACACCTTC CATSDDRSGNYGYTF
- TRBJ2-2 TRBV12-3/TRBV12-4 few TGTGCCAGCACCGCCTATATACTCACCGGGGAGCTGTTTTTT CASTAYILTGELFF
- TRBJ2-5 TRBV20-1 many TGCAGTGCTGGCAGGGAGACCCAGTACTTC CSAGRETQYF
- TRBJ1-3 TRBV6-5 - TGTGCCAGCAGTTACTCGGGGTTAATCTCTGGAAACACCATATATTTT CASSYSGLISGNTIYF
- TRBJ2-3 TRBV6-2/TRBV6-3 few TGTGCCAGCAGTTACTCCGGACAGGGACTATCTCCAGATACGCAGTATTTT CASSYSGQGLSPDTQYF
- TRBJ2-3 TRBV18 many TGTGCCAGCTCACGGGGCAGGGCTGGAGATACGCAGTATTTT CASSRGRAGDTQYF
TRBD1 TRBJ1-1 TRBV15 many TGTGCCACCAGCAGATTCCCCTTACAGGGGGCGGAAAACACTGAAGCTTTCTTT CATSRFPLQGAENTEAFF
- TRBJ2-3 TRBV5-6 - TGTGCCAGCAGCTTGGGCCCGCTCCGGGGGACGACAGATACGCAGTATTTT CASSLGPLRGTTDTQYF
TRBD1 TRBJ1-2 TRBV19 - TGTGCCAGTACCTTCTCGGGACAGAACTATGGCTACACCTTC CASTFSGQNYGYTF
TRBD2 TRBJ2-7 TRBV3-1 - TGTGCCAGCAGCCAAGGTGGTAGCGGGGGGGTCTACGAGCAGTACTTC CASSQGGSGGVYEQYF
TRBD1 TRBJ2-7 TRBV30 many TGTGCCTGGAGTAAGGGACAGACCTACGAGCAGTACTTC CAWSKGQTYEQYF
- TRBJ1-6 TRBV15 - TGTGCCACCAGCAGAAACCAGGGTGGCGGTTCACCCCTCCACTTT CATSRNQGGGSPLHF
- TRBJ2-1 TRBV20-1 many TGCAGTGCTAGAACAAGACAGGTTCTCTCCTACAATGAGCAGTTCTTC CSARTRQVLSYNEQFF
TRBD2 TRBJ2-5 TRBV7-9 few TGTGCCAGCAGCTTAGCATACACTAGCGGGTCAATCTTAGAGACCCAGTACTTC CASSLAYTSGSILETQYF
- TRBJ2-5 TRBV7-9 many TGTGCCAGCAGTCTACCAGGGGTTGGGGAAGAGACCCAGTACTTC CASSLPGVGEETQYF
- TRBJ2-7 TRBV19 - TGTGCCAGTACTCGGAACAACCCCTACGAGCAGTACTTC CASTRNNPYEQYF
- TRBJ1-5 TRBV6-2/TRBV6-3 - TGTGCCAGCAGTTACGAAGGCGGGGATGGCAATCAGCCCCAGCATTTT CASSYEGGDGNQPQHF
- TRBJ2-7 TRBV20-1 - TGCAGTGCCCGGACCCTCAGCTCCTACGAGCAGTACTTC CSARTLSSYEQYF
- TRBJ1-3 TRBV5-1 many TGCGCCAGCAGCTTGGGGACAGAGGGAAACACCATATATTTT CASSLGTEGNTIYF
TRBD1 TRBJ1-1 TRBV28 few TGTGCCAGCAGCGGACAGGGCTTGACTGAAGCTTTCTTT CASSGQGLTEAFF
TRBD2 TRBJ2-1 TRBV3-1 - TGTGCCAGCAGCCAAGATCCTAGCGGGGCCTTCAATGAGCAGTTCTTC CASSQDPSGAFNEQFF
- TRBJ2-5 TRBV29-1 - TGCAGCGTCCTGGGGGGCGAGGAGACCCAGTACTTC CSVLGGEETQYF
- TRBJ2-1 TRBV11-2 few TGTGCCAGCAGCTTCTCGCTAGCCTATGAGCAGTTCTTC CASSFSLAYEQFF
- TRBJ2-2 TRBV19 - TGTGCCAGTAGTATGTCGGGGGAGGTCACCGGGGAGCTGTTTTTT CASSMSGEVTGELFF
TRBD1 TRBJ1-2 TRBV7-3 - TGTGCCAGCAGCTTACGAACCAGACAGGGAAACTATGGCTACACCTTC CASSLRTRQGNYGYTF
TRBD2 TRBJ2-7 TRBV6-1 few TGTGCCAGCAGTGTCGTAGCGGGACGCTACGAGCAGTACTTC CASSVVAGRYEQYF
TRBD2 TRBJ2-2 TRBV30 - TGTGCCTACCGTCGGGGGGGAGTGTCCGGGGAGCTGTTTTTT CAYRRGGVSGELFF
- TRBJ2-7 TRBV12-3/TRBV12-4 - TGTGCCAGCAGCGATGCGGCTACATCCTACGAGCAGTACTTC CASSDAATSYEQYF
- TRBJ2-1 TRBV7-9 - TGTGCCAGCGGCCCCTTAGCGGTCGGAAGCGGTGAGCAGTTCTTC CASGPLAVGSGEQFF
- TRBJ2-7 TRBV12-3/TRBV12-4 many TGTGCCAGCAGTTCAAGTCGTCCATCCTACGAGCAGTACTTC CASSSSRPSYEQYF
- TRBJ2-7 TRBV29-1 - TGCAGCGTTGTGTACTCGGTTTCGGGCGAGCAGTACTTT CSVVYSVSGEQYF
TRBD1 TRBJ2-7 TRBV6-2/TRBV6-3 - TGTGCCAGCAGTTCCCCCGGGACAGGGTATCGTAGTGGCTACGAGCAGTACTTC CASSSPGTGYRSGYEQYF
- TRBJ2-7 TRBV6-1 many TGTGCCAGCAGGTCCGACACGGCCCCCTACGAGCAGTACTTC CASRSDTAPYEQYF
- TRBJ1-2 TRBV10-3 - TGTGCCATCAGTGATAATGGGGCGTTCAGCACCTTC CAISDNGAFSTF
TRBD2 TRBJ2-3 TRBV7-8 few TGTGCCAGCAGCTTATTAGCGGGAGATGATATAACAGATACGCAGTATTTT CASSLLAGDDITDTQYF
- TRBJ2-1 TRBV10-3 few TGTGCCATCAGTTCTACTGTAGCGGTCTCCTACAATGAGCAGTTCTTC CAISSTVAVSYNEQFF
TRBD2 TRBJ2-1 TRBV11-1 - TGTGCCAGGCGGAGCGGGAGTCCCTACAATGAGCAATTCTTC CARRSGSPYNEQFF
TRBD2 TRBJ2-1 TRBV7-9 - TGTGCCAGCAGTAAAACCGGGACTAGTCAGTTCTTC CASSKTGTSQFF
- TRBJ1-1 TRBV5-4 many TGTGCCAGCAGCGGGGACGGGGGGGGGATTGAAGCTTTCTTT CASSGDGGGIEAFF